This T cell receptor (beta chain) is from a study of identical twins. TCRdb recomputed calls from the 5' RACE reads with MiXCR, one row per CDR3 protein. The table has 420,000 or so distinct CDR3 sequences, approximately 18% seen once. Germline V gene data show CDR1 as LGHNA and CDR2 as YSLEER. After removal of 4 bases from V and 4 bases from J, the junction contained 6 bases not matched to a gene. This CDR3 has 14 residues. This clonotype was counted only a few times. The sample taken for sequencing was naive T cells sorted from blood. This sequence joins TRBV4-3 and TRBJ2-7, with TRBD2 identical over 8 bases. This clonotype originated in a man aged 50-59 years in good health. This CDR3 is CASSLDAGGYEQYF. CDR3 coding DNA: TGCGCCAGCAGCCTCGACGCGGGAGGTTACGAGCAGTACTTC.